Sequencing of this T cell receptor (beta chain) was carried out in a study of shared clonotypes between healthy human individuals (dated by TCRdb to about 2020). Describing the broader study: A few men and a couple of women, aged 18 to 49 years, made up the cohort. To estimate repertoire size and how much clonotype sharing occurs between individuals, the study deeply sequenced the blood TCR repertoires of several healthy adults. To increase sequencing depth and limit assay-specific biases, TCR repertoire library preparation and sequencing were carried out by different laboratories using diverse techniques. Each donor's leukapheresis produced roughly between about 0.9 and 9.5 billion PBMCs. Study-wide findings and limitations: Pairwise subsampling led to the expectation that sequencing depth would affect the degree of clonotype sharing among donors. The genetic and exposure-history diversity represented was limited by the small number of donors. Sampling was limited to blood, and TCR repertoires in tissue likely differ from TCR repertoires in blood.

Using the deep immunoSEQ assay, multiplex PCR amplified TCR CDR3 regions from genomic DNA. Genomic DNA extracted from each cell subset was distributed evenly over all wells of several immunoSEQ 96-well plates, and each plate served as one replicate. For unsorted PBMC, approximately 290 ng genomic DNA, equal to roughly 32,000 T cell genomes, was loaded into each replicate PCR. Ten immunoSEQ deep assay plates were used to sequence the unsorted PBMC genomic DNA. Purified libraries were quantified with a Qubit 3.0 fluorometer, sized on a Bioanalyzer 2100, and re-quantified with the KAPA Library Quantification kit. Every immunoSEQ 96-well plate was sequenced on a dedicated single-read 150-cycle Illumina NextSeq 550 flow cell. As for how the authors treated the data: Because the immunoSEQ output held only junctional sequences and lacked quality scores, the filtering could not match the filtering applied to full-length reads. Sequences were annotated with PyIR, a Python wrapper for IgBLAST v1.9, and V/J genes and CDR3 were assigned using IMGT germline references. Reads were removed for weak V/J assignments (E-value above 1e-6), missing CDR3, stop codons, out-of-frame junctions, or ambiguous translated residues. A V3J clonotype was defined by an identical inferred V gene, J gene, and CDR3 amino acid sequence. Percentage overlap between repertoires was computed as shared unique clonotypes divided by the size of the smaller repertoire. Richness of each repertoire was evaluated using RTK rarefaction, the Chao1 estimator, and Recon v2.1 estimates of unobserved clonotypes. TCRdb took this table from immuneACCESS and kept in-frame rearrangements with V and J called. Such tables lack part of the clones; where checked against another copy, unresolved V genes explain under half of the gap, and the rest is unexplained. Clone size and the V and J calls come from that table; the DNA yielded D and trimming. Present in this sample are approximately 500,000 clones, approximately 80% of which were seen just once. The ten largest clones add up to around 12% of the sample.

As encoded in the germline V gene, CDR1 is MNHNS while CDR2 is SASEGT. V lost 0 bases and J lost 9 bases, and the count of bases not matched to a germline gene is 4. Including cysteine and phenylalanine, the CDR3 has 16 amino acids. Only the CDR3 DNA stays, 48 bases, in frame from base 1. Healthy HIV-negative adults with no recently reported acute infections or vaccinations were included as donors. All donors were Caucasian adults living in Nashville, Tennessee, USA. In the unsorted samples, around 81 million PBMCs were counted, and genomic DNA was extracted using the QIAamp DNA Blood Mini kit. Blood was obtained by leukapheresis, after which PBMCs were separated by Ficoll-Histopaque density gradient centrifugation and cryopreserved in liquid nitrogen vapor phase. This clone has ten or more counts. The antigen this receptor binds is unknown. The input lacks base qualities; no much larger clone sits a single base away.

This TCR derives from a woman in her forties in good health. Some clones in this sample may be carry-over from other donors' samples. The sequencing input was PBMCs. This chain joins TRBV6-1 to TRBJ1-6; the junction holds 11 bases that match TRBD1. CDR3 protein: CASSEALGQGASPLHF. The sequenced DNA is TGTGCCAGCAGTGAAGCGCTTGGACAGGGGGCTTCACCCCTCCACTTT.